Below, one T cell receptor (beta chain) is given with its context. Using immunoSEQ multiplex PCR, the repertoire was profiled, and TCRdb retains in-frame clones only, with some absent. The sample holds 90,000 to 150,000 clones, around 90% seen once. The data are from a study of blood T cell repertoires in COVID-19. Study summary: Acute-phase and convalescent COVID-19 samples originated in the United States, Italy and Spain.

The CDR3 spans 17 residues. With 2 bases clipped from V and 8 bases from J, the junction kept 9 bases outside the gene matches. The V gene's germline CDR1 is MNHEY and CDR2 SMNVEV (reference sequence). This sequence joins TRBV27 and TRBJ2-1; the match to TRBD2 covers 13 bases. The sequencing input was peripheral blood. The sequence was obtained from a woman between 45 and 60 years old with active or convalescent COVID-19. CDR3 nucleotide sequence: TGTGCCAGCAGTTTAGAAACTAGCGGGAGGGCTTTGGATGAGCAGTTCTTC. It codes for CASSLETSGRALDEQFF.